The T cell receptor (beta chain) under discussion was sequenced for a study of OX40 agonist ivuxolimab in advanced cancers. Trimming took off 0 bases at V and 6 bases at J, with 11 bases between the two ends. The CDR3 totals 14 residues. Per the germline V gene, CDR1 is SNHLY and CDR2 is FYNNEI. Systemic immunosuppression or a history of autoimmune disease excluded patients. Study-level findings and limits: Clonal expansion by week 6 occurred in CD4+ and CD8+ blood T cells (at 0.1 to 3.0 mg/kg). On average, CD8+ T cells had more expanded clones than CD4+.

In the case of this clone: Its specificity is not known.

Clones were read by immunoSEQ multiplex PCR, and TCRdb kept only the in-frame ones, dropping some. The sample lists over 55,000 clones, 80% to 90% seen once, with approximately 2% in the top ten. The chain couples TRBV2 to TRBJ1-1; D call uncertain. The source was CD4+ or CD8+ T cells sorted from blood, collected in a trial of the OX40 agonist ivuxolimab. The source is an adult with an advanced solid tumor such as melanoma, head and neck, liver or kidney cancer. The DNA for the CDR3 is TGTGCCAGCAGTGAAGCCGGCAAGAGCGCTGAAGCTTTCTTT. It encodes CASSEAGKSAEAFF.